This T cell receptor (beta chain) was profiled in a study of blood T cell repertoires in COVID-19 (TCRdb year 2020). General notes on the study: Collaborator samples came from the United States, Italy and Spain and covered acute and convalescent phases of COVID-19. The prospective study material was composed of cDNA or gDNA derived from T cells, B-cell-depleted T cells, or PBMCs. Deeply sampled blood TCRbeta repertoires from subjects exposed to, actively infected with, or recovered from COVID-19 were included in the dataset. Where HLA class I and class II types were available, the types were taken from metadata supplied by the sample provider, not from assay-based typing. Samples were obtained from the ongoing ImmuneRACE study (first 160 participants) and from 950 to 1,500 subjects provided by 6 global collaborators. The repertoires were released in a freely available public database intended as a resource for research on the immune response to SARS-CoV-2. The sample metadata nearly always contained a de-identified subject ID, COVID-19 status, age in years and sex.

The cysteine opens and the phenylalanine closes a CDR3 of 16 amino acids. Only the CDR3 DNA stays, 48 bases, in frame from base 1. V was cut back by 2 bases and J by 8 bases, leaving a gap of 22 bases between them. Looking up the germline V gene (reference sequence) yields CDR1 MNHEY and CDR2 SMNVEV. Collaborating institutions collected whole blood in K2EDTA tubes following their own protocols. Collaborator samples were shipped for TCRbeta analysis as frozen whole blood, isolated PBMCs, or DNA extracted from either sample type. TCRbeta CDR3 regions were amplified from genomic DNA using the immunoSEQ Assay, a bias-controlled multiplex PCR. In the source study's methods: The number of nucleated cells in each sample was estimated by amplification of reference gene primers within the assay. Sequence reads were collapsed and filtered to measure the absolute abundance of every unique TCRbeta CDR3 rearrangement. For each sample, productive Simpson clonality was calculated as the square root of Simpson's diversity index across productive rearrangements. Entries here come from immuneACCESS through TCRdb and include only in-frame sequences with V and J called. Some clones fail to appear in such tables; in the studies checked, an unresolved V gene covers under half of the shortfall, and the cause of the remainder is unknown. From that table come the V and J calls and clone size; the DNA was used to work out D and trimming. The sample table contains 150,000 or so clones; only one count was recorded for roughly 77% of them. The top ten clonotypes cover roughly 10% of the sample.

Notes on this clone: The specificity of this receptor is unknown. Nothing much larger sits one base from this clone, and base qualities are not available.

What the research found in general, with its limitations: How much clinical and demographic metadata was included differed by source and by participant, and the metadata was provided uncurated.

The chain was built from TRBV27 and TRBJ2-7, and TRBD2 may be the D gene, going by 5 matching bases. The clonotype originates from a human donor in a cohort sampled during active COVID-19. What was sequenced was peripheral blood. In nucleotides, the sequence is TGTGCCAGCAGTTTAATAACTGGACTGACTACGATGAAGCAGTACTTC. This gives the protein CASSLITGLTTMKQYF.